These 21 T cell receptor beta chains were all obtained from the same sample, sequenced in a study of blood T cell repertoires in COVID-19. Data came from immunoSEQ multiplex PCR; TCRdb stores just in-frame clones and leaves some out. The top ten clones hold around a quarter of a sample with approximately 93,000 clones, just over 85% of them seen once. Material: peripheral blood. All receptors come from a man aged 50 to 59 with active or convalescent COVID-19.

Regarding this clone: Other DNA sequences in this sample translate to the same CDR3. J is TRBJ2-1 and V is TRBV28; D may be TRBD2 (6 bases). From germline, CDR1 is MDHEN and CDR2 SYDVKM. CDR3 length equals 16 residues. V lost 6 bases to trimming and J lost 3 bases, with 18 bases between them. CDR3 residues: CASRRKTSGNYNEQFF. As DNA, the CDR3 is TGTGCCAGCAGACGAAAGACTAGTGGGAACTACAATGAGCAGTTCTTC.

The V gene is TRBV4-2, the J gene TRBJ2-1; the D is unclear. The CDR3 totals 15 residues. V shed 3 bases and J shed 7 bases, with 16 bases lying between them. Per the germline V gene, CDR1 is LGHNA and CDR2 is YNFKEQ. The CDR3 protein is CASSHQREMPNEQFF. CDR3 nucleotides: TGTGCCAGCAGCCATCAGCGTGAGATGCCGAATGAGCAGTTCTTC.

This clone has only one observation. The chain joins TRBV5-1 to TRBJ2-2, with TRBD2 identical over 12 bases. Germline CDR1 reads SGHRS; CDR2 reads YFSETQ. V dropped 4 bases and J dropped 5; count of bases not matched to a gene: 6. The CDR3 consists of 16 residues. CDR3: CASSARGLAGTGELFF. The CDR3 nucleotides are TGCGCCAGCAGCGCGAGAGGACTAGCGGGGACCGGGGAGCTGTTTTTT.

The V and J genes are TRBV30 and TRBJ2-1; possible D gene TRBD1, 6 bases. The ends were cut back, 0 bases at V and 4 bases at J, with 13 bases in the middle. Germline-derived CDR1 and CDR2 are GTSNPN and SVGIG (reference sequence). This CDR3 has 15 amino acids. The CDR3 bases are TGTGCCTGGAGTGTAGAGGCAGGGGCATACAATGAGCAGTTCTTC. Protein product: CAWSVEAGAYNEQFF.

The chain is built from TRBV5-1 and TRBJ2-1, with 15 bases lining up with TRBD2. The CDR3 is made up of 18 amino acids. Per the germline V gene, CDR1 is SGHRS and CDR2 is YFSETQ. With V trimmed by 5 bases and J by 1 base, 7 bases remained unmatched. CDR3 protein: CASRFGLAGGSSYNEQFF. The DNA of the CDR3 is TGCGCCAGCAGGTTCGGACTAGCGGGGGGGAGTTCCTACAATGAGCAGTTCTTC.

On this clone itself: Other DNA variants within this sample encode the same CDR3. The genes are TRBV4-3 and TRBJ2-7; 10 nucleotides agree with TRBD1. The ends lost 1 base at V and 0 bases at J; junction bases unmatched: 6. CDR3 length equals 17 residues. Looked up from germline, CDR1 is LGHNA and CDR2 is YSLEER. As DNA, the CDR3 is TGCGCCAGCAGCCAAGGGCTGACAGGGGGCAGCTCCTACGAGCAGTACTTC. Translation: CASSQGLTGGSSYEQYF.

J is TRBJ2-7 and V is TRBV5-1, with D possibly matching TRBD2 (6 bases). CDR1 SGHRS and CDR2 YFSETQ come from the germline V gene. V lost 7 bases to trimming and J lost 3 bases, with 17 bases between them. This CDR3 is 14 amino acids long. This CDR3 reads CASHPGGTYYEQYF. The CDR3 bases are TGCGCCAGCCACCCCGGCGGGACCTACTACGAGCAGTACTTC.

V and J are TRBV28 and TRBJ2-1; 11 bases match TRBD2. With 6 bases clipped from V and 9 bases from J, the junction kept 7 bases outside the gene matches. The CDR3 has 14 residues. CDR1 is MDHEN and CDR2 is SYDVKM in the germline V gene. CDR3 region: CASSPTSGTVEQFF. CDR3 DNA: TGTGCCAGCAGCCCGACTAGCGGGACGGTTGAGCAGTTCTTC.

The chain carries TRBV29-1 and TRBJ2-7, with TRBD1 identical over 7 bases. The CDR3 consists of 13 residues. V was clipped by 2 bases and J by 3 bases; unmatched bases: 4. Germline V gives CDR1 SQVTM, CDR2 ANQGSEA. DNA for the CDR3: TGCAGCGTTGAACAGACAGGGAACTACGAGCAGTACTTC. The encoded protein is CSVEQTGNYEQYF.

The chain has TRBV2 and TRBJ2-2; D remains ambiguous. The CDR3 length is 13 residues. Germline CDR1 and CDR2: SNHLY and FYNNEI. V lost 5 bases and J 0 bases, leaving 4 bases between the germline ends. The CDR3 loop is CASSSTNTGELFF. The CDR3 nucleotides are TGTGCCAGCAGTTCAACGAACACCGGGGAGCTGTTTTTT. Full variable domain (rest looked up from reference TRBV2 and TRBJ2-2): EPEVTQTPSHQVTQMGQEVILRCVPISNHLYFYWYRQILGQKVEFLVSFYNNEISEKSEIFDDQFSVERPDGSNFTLKIRSTKLEDSAMYFCASSSTNTGELFFGEGSRLTVL.

V gene TRBV25-1 combines with J gene TRBJ2-1; D is undetermined. The germline V gene has CDR1 MGHDK and CDR2 SYGVNS. Trimming removed 4 bases at V and 12 bases at J, with 10 bases between. The CDR3 has 11 amino acids. This CDR3 is CASSAGEGQFF. DNA of the CDR3: TGTGCCAGCAGTGCCGGAGAAGGGCAGTTCTTC.

The chain employs TRBV5-1 and TRBJ2-5, with 8 bases identical to TRBD1. CDR3 length: 15 residues. Trimming cost V 1 base and J 5 bases; bases outside gene matches: 7. Germline-derived CDR1 and CDR2 are SGHRS and YFSETQ. The CDR3 DNA follows: TGCGCCAGCAGCTTGAGGCAGGGGGCTGTGGAGACCCAGTACTTC. Its translation: CASSLRQGAVETQYF. The whole variable domain, filled in from reference TRBV5-1 and TRBJ2-5, reads KAGVTQTPRYLIKTRGQQVTLSCSPISGHRSVSWYQQTPGQGLQFLFEYFSETQRNKGNFPGRFSGRQFSNSRSEMNVSTLELGDSALYLCASSLRQGAVETQYFGPGTRLLVL.

The CDR3, as DNA: TGTGCCAGCAGCTTTGCCCTACTGGACAGGGCTGGTGAAAAACTGTTTTTT. It translates to CASSFALLDRAGEKLFF. The chain uses TRBV12-1 and TRBJ1-4; the D segment call TRBD1 is taken from the table without a DNA check. TRBV12-1 is flagged as a pseudogene. This CDR3 has 17 amino acids.

CDR3 coding DNA: TGTGCCTGGAGTAGCGGGAGCGCATTCACAGATACGCAGTATTTT. It yields the protein CAWSSGSAFTDTQYF. The J gene is TRBJ2-3, the V gene TRBV30, with TRBD2 matching 8 bases. CDR3 length equals 15 residues. CDR1 is GTSNPN and CDR2 is SVGIG in the germline V gene (reference sequence). The V gene end was trimmed by 2 bases and the J gene end by 2 bases; junction bases not matched to a gene: 6. The variable domain in full, completed from reference TRBV30 and TRBJ2-3, reads SQTIHQWPATLVQPVGSPLSLECTVEGTSNPNLYWYRQAAGRGLQLLFYSVGIGQISSEVPQNLSASRPQDRQFILSSKKLLLSDSGFYLCAWSSGSAFTDTQYFGPGTRLTVL.

In DNA, the CDR3 is TGTGCCAGCACATTGGACAATGGAAACACCATATATTTT. Translated: CASTLDNGNTIYF. V gene TRBV2 combines with J gene TRBJ1-3; D may be TRBD1 (5 bases). The germline CDR1 and CDR2 sequences are SNHLY and FYNNEI. V lost 7 bases and J 3 bases, leaving 10 bases between the germline ends. The CDR3 contains 13 residues.

This CDR3 is CASSPLAGTGGAYGYTF. DNA for the CDR3: TGTGCCAGCAGCCCCCTCGCCGGGACAGGGGGCGCCTATGGCTACACCTTC. The rearrangement joins TRBV7-8 to TRBJ1-2, with 12 bases identical to TRBD1. The CDR3 consists of 17 residues. Germline trimming cut 5 bases from V and 4 bases from J; bases unmatched to any gene: 11. The V gene's germline CDR1 is SGHVS and CDR2 FQNEAQ. The variable domain in full, with the rest retrieved from reference TRBV7-8 and TRBJ1-2, is GAGVSQSPRYKVAKRGQDVALRCDPISGHVSLFWYQQALGQGPEFLTYFQNEAQLDKSGLPSDRFFAERPEGSVSTLKIQRTQQEDSAVYLCASSPLAGTGGAYGYTFGSGTRLTVV.

This rearrangement joins TRBV29-1 to TRBJ1-4, with 8 bases fitting TRBD1. This CDR3 spans 13 amino acids. The ends lost 7 bases at V and 5 bases at J; junction bases unmatched: 6. The germline CDR1 and CDR2 sequences are SQVTM and ANQGSEA. The CDR3 reads CSARTGTNEKLFF. The CDR3 DNA follows: TGCAGCGCCCGGACAGGGACGAATGAAAAACTGTTTTTT.

The V call is TRBV4-2, the J call TRBJ2-5; 13 nucleotides align to TRBD2. From germline, CDR1 is LGHNA and CDR2 YNFKEQ. The CDR3 contains 17 residues. The V gene end was trimmed by 0 bases and the J gene end by 1 base; junction bases not matched to a gene: 2. The CDR3 reads CASSQDTSGRAQETQYF. The CDR3 nucleotides are TGTGCCAGCAGCCAAGATACTAGCGGGAGGGCCCAAGAGACCCAGTACTTC.

This rearrangement joins TRBV5-8 to TRBJ1-3; TRBD1 agrees at 7 bases. Germline CDR1 reads SGHTS; CDR2 reads YDEGEE. V lost 7 bases, J lost 1 base, and 8 bases stayed unmatched. CDR3 length: 15 residues. In DNA, the CDR3 is TGTGCCAGCTCAGAAGGGGGCTATTCTGGAAACACCATATATTTT. This encodes CASSEGGYSGNTIYF.

The chain couples TRBV3-1 (or the pseudogene TRBV3-2) to TRBJ2-7; perhaps TRBD1 as D (6 bases). The germline V gene encodes CDR1 LGHDT and CDR2 YNNKEL (reference sequence). The CDR3 loop spans 15 amino acids. V dropped 1 base and J dropped 3 bases, with 13 bases sitting between them. Here the CDR3 reads CASSQVDGQLYEQYF. CDR3 bases: TGTGCCAGCAGCCAAGTGGATGGACAGCTCTACGAGCAGTACTTC.

The chain carries TRBV24-1 and TRBJ1-2; D gene unclear. Germline CDR1 KGHDR, CDR2 SFDVKD. Trimming pared 1 base from V and 8 bases from J, leaving 10 bases between. The CDR3 totals 13 residues. In DNA, the CDR3 is TGTGCCACCAGTGATTTTCCGGGGATCGGCTACACCTTC. It translates to CATSDFPGIGYTF.